Listed below are T cell receptor beta chains from one sample, sequenced in a study of CD8+CD57+ T cells in acquired aplastic anemia. A single record per CDR3 protein comes from TCRdb applying MiXCR to the reads. The sample contains about 150,000 distinct CDR3 sequences, over 50% of which appear only once. The sample taken for sequencing was sorted CD4+, CD8+, or CD8+CD57+ T cells (not recorded which) from PBMCs. The source of these receptors is a human donor with aplastic anemia. The CDR3 runs from the conserved cysteine through the conserved F or W. A D gene is named only where the DNA matches it firmly. A row's size may be missing; if present it is once, few, many or a size class.

d_gene	v_gene	abundance	j_gene	CDR3nt	CDR3aa
NA	TRBV12-3/TRBV12-4	few	TRBJ2-7	TGTGCCAGCAAGTTACAGGACTACGAGCAGTACTTC	CASKLQDYEQYF
TRBD2	TRBV20-1	once	TRBJ2-7	TGCAGTGCTACAAGAGGACTAGCGGGGACCTACGAGCAGTACTTC	CSATRGLAGTYEQYF
TRBD1	TRBV15	many	TRBJ1-5	TGTGCCACCAGCAGAGATCCGGGACAGGGGGATTTTGGCAATCAGCCCCAGCATTTT	CATSRDPGQGDFGNQPQHF
NA	TRBV9	NA	TRBJ2-7	TGTGCCAGCAGCGTAGGTAGCGGCAGCTCCTACGAGCAGTACTTC	CASSVGSGSSYEQYF
NA	TRBV5-5	many	TRBJ2-3	TGTGCCAGCAGCTCATGGGGGGGCGGCACAGATACGCAGTATTTT	CASSSWGGGTDTQYF
NA	TRBV6-1	many	TRBJ1-2	TGTGCCAGCAGCCCAGGGAGCGGGTATGGCTACACCTTC	CASSPGSGYGYTF
TRBD1	TRBV5-1	many	TRBJ2-5	TGCGCCAGCAGCTTCCCACAGGGGCAAGAGACCCAGTACTTC	CASSFPQGQETQYF
NA	TRBV2	NA	TRBJ2-1	TGTGCCAGCAGTGATAGGGGTGAGCAGTTCTTC	CASSDRGEQFF
TRBD2	TRBV20-1	NA	TRBJ2-6	TGCAGTGCAAGGACTAGCGGGGGTAGAGGGGCCAACGTCCTGACTTTC	CSARTSGGRGANVLTF
NA	TRBV2	NA	TRBJ2-7	TGTGCCAGCAGTGAGTATGATCCCGAGCAGTACTTC	CASSEYDPEQYF
TRBD1	TRBV2	NA	TRBJ2-1	TGTGCCAGCACCATGGACAGGGTCAATGAGCAGTTCTTC	CASTMDRVNEQFF
NA	TRBV2	NA	TRBJ2-7	TGTGCCGCGGGCCGGGGGCGAGATGAGCAGTACTTC	CAAGRGRDEQYF
TRBD1	TRBV19	NA	TRBJ1-5	TGTGCCAGTACCCGGGGACAGGGGGCCTTAGGTGATCAGCCCCAGCATTTT	CASTRGQGALGDQPQHF
TRBD1	TRBV2	NA	TRBJ1-2	TGTGCCAGCAGGCCGGGACAGGGAGGCTACACCTTC	CASRPGQGGYTF
NA	TRBV24-1	NA	TRBJ2-5	TGTGCCACCAGTGACAGGTACAAGGGGACCCAGTACTTC	CATSDRYKGTQYF
NA	TRBV5-1	few	TRBJ1-4	TGCGCCAGCAGCTCCTGGAAAGACGGAACCAATAATGAAAAACTGTTTTTT	CASSSWKDGTNNEKLFF
NA	TRBV5-4	many	TRBJ2-3	TGTGCCAGCAGTGGGGCCGTCAACACAGATACGCAGTATTTT	CASSGAVNTDTQYF
NA	TRBV15	NA	TRBJ1-1	TGTGCCACCAGCAGAGTAACAGGGACTGAAGCTTTCTTT	CATSRVTGTEAFF
TRBD2	TRBV2	NA	TRBJ2-5	TGTGCCAGCAGTGCGGACTCGGGGGGAGAGACCCAGTACTTC	CASSADSGGETQYF
NA	TRBV5-5	many	TRBJ1-1	TGTGCCAGCAGCACGAGCGACAGGCCGGGGCGCACTGAAGCTTTCTTT	CASSTSDRPGRTEAFF
NA	TRBV5-1	many	TRBJ1-1	TGCGCCAGCAGCTTGGGGGGATTGGAAGCTTTCTTT	CASSLGGLEAFF
NA	TRBV2	NA	TRBJ2-7	TGTGCCAGCAGACGGTCGGGACTCGTCTACGAGCAGTACTTC	CASRRSGLVYEQYF
NA	TRBV7-3	NA	TRBJ1-1	TGTGCCAGCAGCTTAACCCCGGGGGACGACACTGAAGCTTTCTTT	CASSLTPGDDTEAFF
NA	TRBV7-9	NA	TRBJ1-2	TGTGCCAGCAGCTACACGAGGGGGGCGGATGGCTACACCTTC	CASSYTRGADGYTF
NA	TRBV10-1	NA	TRBJ2-7	TGCGCCAGCAGTGAGGGGATAGGGATCTACGAGCAGTACTTC	CASSEGIGIYEQYF